Presented here are 3 T cell receptor beta chains from one specimen sequenced in a study of shared clonotypes between healthy human individuals. CD45RO-negative cells were positively selected for CCR7, leaving out terminally differentiated effector memory CD45RA+ cells. Using immunoSEQ multiplex PCR, the repertoire was profiled, and TCRdb retains in-frame clones only, with some absent. The sample comprises about 2.1 million clones, 80% to 95% of which are singletons, and around 1.7% rests with the top ten. Sequencing was done on a sample of naive CD8+ T cells from PBMCs. The source of these receptors is a man aged 18-30 years in good health. Some clones in this sample may be carry-over from other donors' samples.

This clone was counted a single time. The chain couples TRBV28 to TRBJ2-7; D possibly corresponds to TRBD1 (6 bases). This CDR3 contains 14 residues. Germline loops: CDR1 MDHEN, CDR2 SYDVKM. Trimming left V 5 bases short and J 2 bases short, with 13 bases between. Here the CDR3 reads CASSLETGTYEQYF. The CDR3 region has the DNA TGTGCCAGCAGTCTGGAAACAGGGACCTACGAGCAGTACTTC.

For this clone: The identical CDR3 is also encoded by other nucleotide sequences in the sample. This chain joins TRBV5-6 and TRBJ2-2, with D tentatively TRBD2 (6 bases). Per germline, CDR1 SGHDT and CDR2 YYEEEE. The CDR3 sequence is 15 residues long. V gave up 0 bases and J gave up 1 base, with 7 bases separating them. CDR3 in DNA: TGTGCCAGCAGCTTGGTCGGGGGGAACACCGGGGAGCTGTTTTTT. Translating it yields CASSLVGGNTGELFF.

V gene TRBV27 combines with J gene TRBJ1-3; D call uncertain. CDR1 is MNHEY and CDR2 is SMNVEV in the germline V gene (reference sequence). The CDR3 is 16 amino acids. V was trimmed by 5 bases and J by 1 base, leaving 15 bases between them. The CDR3 DNA reads as TGTGCCAGCAGTCCTCTCCCGTTTCGATCTGGAAACACCATATATTTT. Protein product: CASSPLPFRSGNTIYF.